The table lists the clone carrying this T cell receptor (beta chain) with many counts. Its antigen is currently unknown. This sample is drawn from a study of regulatory T cells in long-lasting Graves disease. Study findings and constraints: Persistent-disease Graves' patients showed less TCR diversity than new cases.

Time point noted: newly diagnosed GD, antithyroid drugs for less than 3 months. The authors made the TCR library using RNA they extracted from PBMCs. Through Arm-PCR of CDR3 regions and iRepertoire HTBI primers, TCR beta libraries were built. TCRdb re-analysed the multiplex PCR reads in MiXCR, keeping a single row per CDR3 protein. This table has roughly 410,000 distinct CDR3 sequences, approximately 15% appearing once. The sample was also reused in another study, on T cells in Graves' hyperthyroidism and ophthalmopathy. Turning to that study: Reasons for excluding patients were uncontrolled infection, other autoimmune disease, pregnancy or lactation. Thyroid ultrasound and orbital computed tomography, with clinical symptoms and serum thyroxine and TRAb, informed diagnoses.

The TCR was taken from a woman in her thirties or forties with Graves disease. The sample was peripheral blood mononuclear cells (PBMCs), taken at new diagnosis, from a patient treated with antithyroid drugs.

The CDR3 coding sequence is TGTGCCAGCAGTTTAACGTGGACAGGGACAGAGACCCAGTACTTC. This translates into CASSLTWTGTETQYF. The chain is built from TRBV28 and TRBJ2-5, with 8 bases identical to TRBD1. This CDR3 contains 15 residues. The germline V gene encodes CDR1 MDHEN and CDR2 SYDVKM. J lost 4 bases, V lost 2 bases, and 6 bases had no gene match.